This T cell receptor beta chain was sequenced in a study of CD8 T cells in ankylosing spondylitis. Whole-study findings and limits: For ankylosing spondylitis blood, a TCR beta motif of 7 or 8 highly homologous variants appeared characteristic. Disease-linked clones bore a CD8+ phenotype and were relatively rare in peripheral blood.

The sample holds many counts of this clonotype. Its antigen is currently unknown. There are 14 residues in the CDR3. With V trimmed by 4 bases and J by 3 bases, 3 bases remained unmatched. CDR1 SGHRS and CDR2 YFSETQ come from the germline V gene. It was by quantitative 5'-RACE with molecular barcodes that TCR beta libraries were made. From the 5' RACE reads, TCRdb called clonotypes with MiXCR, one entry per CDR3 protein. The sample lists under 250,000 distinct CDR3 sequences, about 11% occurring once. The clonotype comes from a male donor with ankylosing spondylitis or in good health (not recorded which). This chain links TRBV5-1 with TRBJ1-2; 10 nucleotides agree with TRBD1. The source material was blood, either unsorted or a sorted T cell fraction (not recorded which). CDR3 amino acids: CASSTGTGDYGYTF. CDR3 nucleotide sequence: TGCGCCAGCAGCACCGGGACAGGGGACTATGGCTACACCTTC.